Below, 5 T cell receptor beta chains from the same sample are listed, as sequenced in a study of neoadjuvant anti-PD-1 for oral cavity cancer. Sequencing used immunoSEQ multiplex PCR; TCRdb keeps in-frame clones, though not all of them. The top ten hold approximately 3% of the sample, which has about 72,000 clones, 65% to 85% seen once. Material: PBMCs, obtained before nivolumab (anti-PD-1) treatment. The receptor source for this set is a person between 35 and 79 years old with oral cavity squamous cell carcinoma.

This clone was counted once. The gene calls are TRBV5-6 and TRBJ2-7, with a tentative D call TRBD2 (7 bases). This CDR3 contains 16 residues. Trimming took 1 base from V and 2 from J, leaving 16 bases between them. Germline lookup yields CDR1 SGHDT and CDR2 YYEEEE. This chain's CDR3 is CASSLWGQGLPYEQYF. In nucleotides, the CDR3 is TGTGCCAGCAGCTTGTGGGGGCAGGGACTACCCTACGAGCAGTACTTC.

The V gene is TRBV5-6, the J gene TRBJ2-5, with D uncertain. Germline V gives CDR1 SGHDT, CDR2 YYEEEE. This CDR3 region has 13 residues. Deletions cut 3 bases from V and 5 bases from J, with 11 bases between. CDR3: CASSSRMWETQYF. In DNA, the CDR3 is TGTGCCAGCAGCTCGAGAATGTGGGAGACCCAGTACTTC.

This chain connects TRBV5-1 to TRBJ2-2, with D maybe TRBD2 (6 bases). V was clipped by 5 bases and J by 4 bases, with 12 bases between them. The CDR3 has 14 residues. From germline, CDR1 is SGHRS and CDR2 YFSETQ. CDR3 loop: CASRGTWGTGELFF. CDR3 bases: TGCGCCAGCAGGGGGACTTGGGGCACCGGGGAGCTGTTTTTT.

CDR3 residues: CASSYQTSGSAYNEQFF. In nucleotides, the CDR3 is TGTGCCAGCAGCTATCAAACTAGCGGGAGTGCCTACAATGAGCAGTTCTTC. The chain has TRBV11-2 and TRBJ2-1; 11 bases match TRBD2. V was pared by 4 bases and J by 2 bases, with 7 bases of the junction left unmatched. The germline V gene encodes CDR1 SGHAT and CDR2 FQNNGV. The CDR3 has 17 residues.

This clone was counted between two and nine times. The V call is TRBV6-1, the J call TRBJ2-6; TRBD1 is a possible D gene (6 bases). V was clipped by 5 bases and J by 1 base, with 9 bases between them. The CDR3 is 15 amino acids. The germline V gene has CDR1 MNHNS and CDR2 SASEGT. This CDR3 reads CASSPQGSGANVLTF. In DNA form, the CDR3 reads TGTGCCAGCAGTCCACAGGGTTCTGGGGCCAACGTCCTGACTTTC.